This passage covers 9 T cell receptor beta chains from one sample sequenced in a study of response to subunit inactivated influenza vaccine. In TCRdb, the RT-PCR reads were re-called with MiXCR into one record per CDR3 protein. The sample records about 540,000 distinct CDR3 sequences, about 15% being singletons. The sequences come from PBMCs from blood, collected 11 to 12 days after vaccination. The receptors were sampled from a man aged 50 to 59 who received an inactivated influenza vaccine.

Note on this clonotype: A read error may produce the germline difference seen at one junction end. The chain couples TRBV5-6 to TRBJ2-1, with 15 nucleotides matching TRBD2. The CDR3 runs 17 residues. CDR1 and CDR2 from the germline V gene are SGHDT and YYEEEE. In DNA, the CDR3 is TGTGCCAGCAGCATCCGGACTAGCGGGGGGGCGTATAATGAGCAGATCTTC. Amino acid sequence: CASSIRTSGGAYNEQIF.

At least ten counts were recorded for this clonotype. The chain carries TRBV12-3 or TRBV12-4 and TRBJ2-5, with 9 bases fitting TRBD1. CDR3 length: 15 residues. Unmatched junction bases numbered 8, after V lost 5 bases and J lost 4 bases. DNA for the CDR3: TGTGCCAGCAGTACCAGGACAGGGGTTCGAGAGACCCAGTACTTC. Protein product: CASSTRTGVRETQYF.

The V and J genes are TRBV20-1 and TRBJ2-7; a possible D gene is TRBD2 (6 bases). Germline V gives CDR1 DFQATT, CDR2 SNEGSKA (reference sequence). The CDR3 totals 14 residues. V was cut by 2 bases and J by 6 bases, with 17 bases left in between. CDR3 nucleotides: TGCAGTGCTAGAAAGACCCTAGGCGGGGTCGAGCAGTACTTC. Protein sequence: CSARKTLGGVEQYF.

Ten or more counts support this clonotype. The genes are TRBV7-9 and TRBJ2-2; D remains unclear. Germline V gene sequence: CDR1 SEHNR, CDR2 FQNEAQ (reference sequence). V lost 5 bases and J 3 bases, leaving 4 bases between the germline ends. This CDR3 contains 12 residues. The CDR3 region is CASSPYTGELFF. CDR3 nucleotide sequence: TGTGCCAGCAGCCCTTACACCGGGGAGCTGTTTTTT.

This clonotype was seen only a few times. This rearrangement joins TRBV5-1 to TRBJ2-6, with D possibly being TRBD2 (5 bases). Germline CDR1 SGHRS, CDR2 YFSETQ. The ends were cut back, 4 bases at V and 2 bases at J, with 16 bases in the middle. The CDR3 covers 17 residues. CDR3 DNA sequence: TGCGCCAGCAGCCGGACGGTACGCGGGCCTGGGGCCAACGTCCTGACTTTC. As protein: CASSRTVRGPGANVLTF.

This clonotype was recorded at least ten times. This rearrangement joins TRBV12-3 or TRBV12-4 to TRBJ1-2; 9 bases fit TRBD1. V lost 5 bases to trimming and J lost 4 bases; unmatched junction nucleotides: 8. This CDR3 has 15 amino acids. The CDR3: CASSPATGGIYGYTF. The CDR3 DNA reads TGTGCCAGCAGTCCTGCGACAGGGGGAATCTATGGCTACACCTTC.

This clonotype was counted only a few times. The J gene is TRBJ2-2, the V gene TRBV29-1; 7 bases fit TRBD1. Germline V gene lookup returns CDR1 SQVTM and CDR2 ANQGSEA. J lost 3 bases, V lost 5 bases, and 6 bases had no gene match. The CDR3 is 14 residues long. The CDR3 sequence is CSVTPGTDTGELFF. The CDR3 DNA reads as TGCAGCGTTACACCCGGGACAGACACCGGGGAGCTGTTTTTT.

This clonotype was seen more than once but under ten times. This chain uses TRBV10-2 with TRBJ2-1, with D perhaps being TRBD1 or TRBD2 (6 bases each). The length of the CDR3 is 12 residues. Germline V gives CDR1 WSHSY, CDR2 SAAADI. Trimming pared 7 bases from V and 6 bases from J, leaving 10 bases between. The DNA of the CDR3 is TGCGCCAGCAATGGGGGGCCCAATGAGCAGTTCTTC. Translation: CASNGGPNEQFF.

This clonotype has just a few counts. V is TRBV29-1 and J is TRBJ2-7; D might be TRBD2 (5 bases). Trimming took off 0 bases at V and 0 bases at J, with 6 bases between the two ends. From germline, CDR1 is SQVTM and CDR2 ANQGSEA. CDR3 length equals 13 residues. The CDR3 bases are TGCAGCGTTGAAGAGGGGAGCTCCTACGAGCAGTACTTC. Translated: CSVEEGSSYEQYF.